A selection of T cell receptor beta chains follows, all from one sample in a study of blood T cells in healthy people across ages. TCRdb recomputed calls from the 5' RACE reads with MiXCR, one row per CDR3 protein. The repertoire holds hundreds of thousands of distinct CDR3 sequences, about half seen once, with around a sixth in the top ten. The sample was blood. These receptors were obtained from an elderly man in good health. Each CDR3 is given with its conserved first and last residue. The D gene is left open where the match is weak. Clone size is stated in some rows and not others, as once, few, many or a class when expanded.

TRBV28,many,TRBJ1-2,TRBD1,TGTGCCAGCAGTTTTGGACAGGCCTTAGGCTATGGCTACACCTTC,CASSFGQALGYGYTF
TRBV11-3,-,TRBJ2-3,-,TGTGCCAGCAGCTTAGATCCTGGGAGTGATACGCAGTATTTT,CASSLDPGSDTQYF
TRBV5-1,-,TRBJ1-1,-,TGCGCCAGCAGCTTGAGGGCAGGGCCTATGAACACTGAAGCTTTCTTT,CASSLRAGPMNTEAFF
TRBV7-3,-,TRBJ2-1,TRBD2,TGTGCCAGCAGCTTAATGGTAGCGGGTGAGCAGTTCTTC,CASSLMVAGEQFF
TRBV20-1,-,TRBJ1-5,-,TGCAGTGCTAGGAACCCCATAGGGAATCAGCCCCAGCATTTT,CSARNPIGNQPQHF
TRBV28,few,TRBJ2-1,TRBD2,TGTGCCACTTTGAGGGGACTAGCGGGAGTGCACGAGCAGTTCTTC,CATLRGLAGVHEQFF
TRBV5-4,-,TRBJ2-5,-,TGTGCCAGCAGCTCAACAGGGTTAGGAGAGGCCCAGTACTTC,CASSSTGLGEAQYF
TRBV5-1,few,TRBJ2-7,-,TGCGCCAGCAGCTTGGAGGCACCTCCTTACGAGCAGTACTTC,CASSLEAPPYEQYF
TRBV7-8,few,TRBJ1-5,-,TGTGCCAGCAGCTTTTGGGGCGGGGGAGGGAATCAGCCCCAGCATTTT,CASSFWGGGGNQPQHF
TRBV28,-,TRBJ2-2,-,TGTGCCAGCACGGGAGCGAACACCGGGGAGCTGTTTTTT,CASTGANTGELFF
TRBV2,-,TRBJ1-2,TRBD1,TGTGCCAGCAATAGTGACAGGGGTATCTATGGCTACACCTTC,CASNSDRGIYGYTF
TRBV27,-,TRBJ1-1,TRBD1,TGTGCCAGCAGTGGGACAGGGAGAACTGAAGCTTTCTTT,CASSGTGRTEAFF
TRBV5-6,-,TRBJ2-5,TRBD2,TGTGCCAGCAGCCCTACGGGGGGGGCTCACTCTGAGACCCAGTACTTC,CASSPTGGAHSETQYF
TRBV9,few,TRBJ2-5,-,TGTGCCAGCAGCGTAGAAGTAGCGAGCTCCCAAGAGACCCAGTACTTC,CASSVEVASSQETQYF
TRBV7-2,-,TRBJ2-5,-,TGTGCCAGTAGCGTGGGGACAAACCGGTACCAAGAGACCCAGTACTTC,CASSVGTNRYQETQYF
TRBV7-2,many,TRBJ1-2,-,TGTGCCAGCAGCGTATTAAGGAACTATGGCTACACCTTC,CASSVLRNYGYTF
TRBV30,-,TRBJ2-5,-,TGTGCCTGGAGTGTGGGGACTCAAAATGAGCAGTACTTC,CAWSVGTQNEQYF
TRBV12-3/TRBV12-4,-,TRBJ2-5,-,TGTGCCAGCAACCCGGATCAGGGGAAAGCGTACTTC,CASNPDQGKAYF
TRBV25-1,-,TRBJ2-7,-,TGTGCCAGCAGTGACCCGGGGCACTCCTACGAGCAGTACTTC,CASSDPGHSYEQYF
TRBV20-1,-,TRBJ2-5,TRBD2,TGCAGTGCTAGAGCTAGCGGGCAGACCCAGTACTTC,CSARASGQTQYF
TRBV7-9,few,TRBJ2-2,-,TGTGCCAGCAGCTTGGGCGGACACCCGAACACCGGGGAGCTGTTTTTT,CASSLGGHPNTGELFF
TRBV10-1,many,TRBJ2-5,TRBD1,TGCGCCAGCAGTGCCGCGGGACAGGGTGGAGAGACCCAGTACTTC,CASSAAGQGGETQYF
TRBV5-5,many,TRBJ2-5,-,TGTGCCAGCAGCTGGCAAGGGGGCCAAGAGACCCAGTACTTC,CASSWQGGQETQYF
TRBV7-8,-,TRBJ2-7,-,TGTGCCAGCAGCTTCGGACAAGGCTACTCCTACGAGCAGTACTTC,CASSFGQGYSYEQYF
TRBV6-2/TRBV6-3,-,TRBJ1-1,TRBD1,TGTGCCAGCAGTTACAGGGACAGGCAAGCTTTCTTT,CASSYRDRQAFF
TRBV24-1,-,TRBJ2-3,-,TGTGCCACCAGTGATTGGGGGGAAGGAGCAGATACGCAGTATTTT,CATSDWGEGADTQYF
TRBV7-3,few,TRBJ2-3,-,TGTGCCAGCAGCTTAATTTTAGGACGCACAGATACGCAGTATTTT,CASSLILGRTDTQYF
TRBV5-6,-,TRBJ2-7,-,TGTGCCAGCAGCCGGGGTCCCGGGACACCTCCCTCCTACGAGCAGTACTTC,CASSRGPGTPPSYEQYF
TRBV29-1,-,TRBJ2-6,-,TGCAGCGTACCCGTACTGGGGGCCAACGTCCTGACTTTC,CSVPVLGANVLTF
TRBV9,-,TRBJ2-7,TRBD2,TGTGCCAGCAGCGTGTTCCCGCAGGGGGGGACTAGCGGGAGGCCTACGGATGAGCAGTACTTC,CASSVFPQGGTSGRPTDEQYF
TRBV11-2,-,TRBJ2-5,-,TGTGCCAGCAGCTTACCCAGGGGGGGGAATGAGCAGTACTTC,CASSLPRGGNEQYF
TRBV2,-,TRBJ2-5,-,TGTGCCAGCAGCTACAGGGAAGAGACCCAGTACTTC,CASSYREETQYF
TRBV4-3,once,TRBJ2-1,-,TGCGCCAGCAGCCAAGAGGAGACCTCCAATGAGCAGTTCTTC,CASSQEETSNEQFF
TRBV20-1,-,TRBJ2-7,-,TGCAGCGCCGTTTCCTACGAGCAGTACTTC,CSAVSYEQYF
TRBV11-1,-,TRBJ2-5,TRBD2,TGTGCCAGCAGACAGCGGGAGTCAGAGACCCAGTACTTC,CASRQRESETQYF
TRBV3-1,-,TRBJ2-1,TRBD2,TGTGCCAGCAGCCCCTCCGGTCTAGCGGGAGGTTTCAATGAGCAGTTCTTC,CASSPSGLAGGFNEQFF
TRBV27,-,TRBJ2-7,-,TGTGCCAGCAGTTACGCGGGTCAACAGGCCTCCTACGAGCAGTACTTC,CASSYAGQQASYEQYF
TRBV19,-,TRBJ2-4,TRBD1,TGTGCCAGTACCGGGACAGGGGTAGTCAAAAACATTCAGTACTTC,CASTGTGVVKNIQYF
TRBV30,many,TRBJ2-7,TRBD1,TGTGCCTGGTCTTCAGGGGGACCCTACGAGCAGTACTTC,CAWSSGGPYEQYF
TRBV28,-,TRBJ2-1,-,TGTGCCAGCAGTCTCCGGGGGGCCCAGAATGAGCAGTTCTTC,CASSLRGAQNEQFF
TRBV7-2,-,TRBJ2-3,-,TGTGCCAGCGCCCTCCTCCCAGATACGCAGTATTTT,CASALLPDTQYF
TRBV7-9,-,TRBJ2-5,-,TGTGCCAGCATCCGGACAGATTCCAGAGAGACCCAGTACTTC,CASIRTDSRETQYF
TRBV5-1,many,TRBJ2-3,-,TGCGCCAGCAGCTTGTCCGGTTCCGCCACAGATACGCAGTATTTT,CASSLSGSATDTQYF
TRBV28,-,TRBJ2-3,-,TGTGCCAGCAGTTTACGGAGCGTTGGTACGCAGTATTTT,CASSLRSVGTQYF
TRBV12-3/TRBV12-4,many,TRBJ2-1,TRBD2,TGTGCCAGCAGTTTTGGCGGGAGAACAGTTAATGAGCAGTTCTTC,CASSFGGRTVNEQFF
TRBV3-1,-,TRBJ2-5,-,TGTGCCAGCACCGAGGGGGGCCAAGAGACCCAGTACTTC,CASTEGGQETQYF